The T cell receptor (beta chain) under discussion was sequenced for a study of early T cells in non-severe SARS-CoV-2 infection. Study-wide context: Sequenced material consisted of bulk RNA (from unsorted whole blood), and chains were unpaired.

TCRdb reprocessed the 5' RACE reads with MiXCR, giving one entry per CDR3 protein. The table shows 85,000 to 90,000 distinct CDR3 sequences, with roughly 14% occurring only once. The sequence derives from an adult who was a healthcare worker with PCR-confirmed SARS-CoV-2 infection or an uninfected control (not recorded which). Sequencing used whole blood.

CDR3 residues: CASSLLEGPGNEQFF. The CDR3 region has the DNA TGTGCCAGCAGTTTATTGGAGGGTCCGGGGAATGAGCAGTTCTTC. The chain couples TRBV12-3 or TRBV12-4 to TRBJ2-1; D perhaps matches TRBD2 (6 bases). The CDR3 is 15 amino acids. With 2 bases removed from V and 7 bases from J, the gap between germline ends came to 15 bases.